Following are 15 T cell receptor beta chains from one sample sequenced in a study of response to subunit inactivated influenza vaccine. TCRdb re-derived calls from the RT-PCR reads in MiXCR, one entry per CDR3 protein. The sample lists 700,000 to 900,000 distinct CDR3 sequences, less than 25% occurring once. Sequencing was performed on PBMCs from blood, taken roughly 5 days after vaccination. The source is a man aged 50-59 years who received an inactivated influenza vaccine.

The V gene is TRBV5-1, the J gene TRBJ2-1; the D gene is possibly TRBD2 (5 bases). Germline CDR1 and CDR2: SGHRS and YFSETQ. This CDR3 contains 13 residues. V shed 4 bases and J shed 8 bases, with 13 bases lying between them. The CDR3 is CASSRGPTDEQFF. DNA of the CDR3: TGCGCCAGCAGCCGCGGGCCAACCGATGAGCAGTTCTTC.

This clonotype has at least ten counts. This chain uses TRBV12-3 or TRBV12-4 with TRBJ2-2; no reliable D call. Trimming pared 3 bases from V and 1 base from J, leaving 6 bases between. This CDR3 is built from 14 residues. The CDR3 sequence: CASSFRRNTGELFF. DNA for the CDR3: TGTGCCAGCAGTTTTAGAAGGAACACCGGGGAGCTGTTTTTT.

The chain combines TRBV24-1 with TRBJ2-3; the D call may be TRBD1 or TRBD2 (5 bases each). With 2 bases removed from V and 1 base from J, the gap between germline ends came to 12 bases. Germline values: CDR1 KGHDR, CDR2 SFDVKD. This CDR3 is 16 amino acids long. CDR3 in DNA: TGTGCCACCAGTGATTCGGGACGTTTTGGCACAGATACGCAGTATTTT. Its translation is CATSDSGRFGTDTQYF.

At least ten counts were recorded for this clonotype. The chain joins TRBV6-2 or TRBV6-3 to TRBJ1-5; D is unresolved. The CDR3 runs 15 residues. Trimming took 0 bases from V and 2 from J, leaving 8 bases between them. Germline V CDR1 and CDR2: MNHEY, SVGEGT. Here the CDR3 reads CASSYSFRGNQPQHF. The CDR3 nucleotides read TGTGCCAGCAGTTACTCATTCCGGGGCAATCAGCCCCAGCATTTT.

This clonotype has more than one count but fewer than ten. This chain joins TRBV20-1 and TRBJ2-3; D is uncertain. Germline assignment: CDR1 DFQATT and CDR2 SNEGSKA (reference sequence). The V end was cut by 3 bases, the J end by 3 bases, with 16 bases between. CDR3 length: 15 amino acids. CDR3 residues: CSARDRLVATDTQYF. For the CDR3, the DNA is TGCAGTGCTAGGGATAGACTGGTGGCAACAGATACGCAGTATTTT.

This clonotype has just a few counts. This chain joins TRBV28 and TRBJ2-4, with a possible D match to TRBD2 (6 bases). The CDR3 sequence is 13 residues long. V lost 4 bases, J lost 5 bases, and 9 bases lay in between. Germline CDR1 reads MDHEN; CDR2 reads SYDVKM. The CDR3 region has the DNA TGTGCCAGCAGTTCCGGGGGACAAAACATTCAGTACTTC. This gives the protein CASSSGGQNIQYF. The variable domain in full, with the rest retrieved from reference TRBV28 and TRBJ2-4, is DVKVTQSSRYLVKRTGEKVFLECVQDMDHENMFWYRQDPGLGLRLIYFSYDVKMKEKGDIPEGYSVSREKKERFSLILESASTNQTSMYLCASSSGGQNIQYFGAGTRLSVL.

This clonotype has just a few counts. The V call is TRBV20-1, the J call TRBJ1-6, with D perhaps TRBD1 (6 bases). Per the germline V gene, CDR1 is DFQATT and CDR2 is SNEGSKA (reference sequence). The CDR3 runs 13 residues. Deletions cut 4 bases from V and 9 bases from J, with 13 bases between. CDR3 sequence (DNA): TGCAGTGCTAACAGGGTTTCCGGTTCACCCCTCCACTTT. Residues: CSANRVSGSPLHF.

This chain connects TRBV7-2 to TRBJ2-5; a weak D match, TRBD1 (5 bases). V lost 2 bases and J lost 0, with 7 bases in between. Germline V CDR1 and CDR2: SGHTA, FQGNSA. The CDR3 contains 14 residues. CDR3 sequence (DNA): TGTGCCAGCAGCTTAAGCAGGGACCAAGAGACCCAGTACTTC. Translated: CASSLSRDQETQYF.

This clonotype was observed many times. Sequence at one end of the junction differs from germline and may be a read error. The chain is built from TRBV7-8 and TRBJ2-7; TRBD1 aligns across 7 bases. Germline V gives CDR1 SGHVS, CDR2 FQNEAQ. The CDR3 covers 14 residues. CDR3 amino acids: CASSLRTGTYEQYF. The CDR3 nucleotides are TGCGCCAGCAGCTTGCGGACAGGAACCTACGAGCAGTACTTC.

The chain is built from TRBV29-1 and TRBJ2-1, with D perhaps given as TRBD1 or TRBD2 (6 bases each). Per germline, CDR1 SQVTM and CDR2 ANQGSEA. The V gene lost 7 bases and the J gene lost 1 base, with 14 bases spanning the gap. This CDR3 contains 14 residues. The CDR3 is CSAERGASYNEQFF. In DNA form, the CDR3 reads TGCAGCGCAGAAAGGGGGGCATCCTACAATGAGCAGTTCTTC.

The chain carries TRBV20-1 and TRBJ1-1; D remains ambiguous. The CDR3 contains 12 residues. Looked up from germline, CDR1 is DFQATT and CDR2 is SNEGSKA (reference sequence). CDR3 loop: CNARRWNTEAFF. CDR3 nucleotides: TGCAATGCGAGAAGGTGGAACACTGAAGCTTTCTTT.

This clonotype was recorded a few times. The J gene is TRBJ1-2, the V gene TRBV12-3 or TRBV12-4; TRBD1 matches at 7 bases. Trimming cost V 5 bases and J 8 bases; bases outside gene matches: 8. The CDR3 is 13 residues long. The CDR3 sequence is CASSNRGGGGYTF. The DNA for the CDR3 is TGTGCCAGCAGTAACAGGGGCGGGGGAGGCTACACCTTC.

The chain recombines TRBV15 with TRBJ2-3; 10 nucleotides line up with TRBD2. The V gene's germline CDR1 is LNHNV and CDR2 YYDKDF (reference sequence). There are 16 residues in the CDR3. The junction had 4 bases not matched to a gene; V was cut back by 0 bases and J by 4 bases. The CDR3 DNA follows: TGTGCCACCAGCAGAGATACCCTAGCGGGAGCAGATACGCAGTATTTT. It encodes CATSRDTLAGADTQYF.

This sequence joins TRBV4-1 and TRBJ2-5, with D unclear. CDR1 is MGHRA and CDR2 is YSYEKL in the germline V gene. This CDR3 contains 14 residues. Trimming took off 1 base at V and 2 bases at J, with 8 bases between the two ends. The CDR3 DNA follows: TGCGCCAGCAGCCAAGCCTCCCTTCAAGAGACCCAGTACTTC. Translation: CASSQASLQETQYF.

There are a few counts of this clonotype. J is TRBJ2-2 and V is TRBV5-1; possible D gene TRBD2, 5 bases. The germline CDR1 and CDR2 sequences are SGHRS and YFSETQ. This CDR3 is 14 amino acids long. V gave up 4 bases and J gave up 0 bases, with 7 bases separating them. The chain's CDR3 is CASSRGSNTGELFF. CDR3 DNA sequence: TGCGCCAGCAGCCGGGGATCGAACACCGGGGAGCTGTTTTTT.